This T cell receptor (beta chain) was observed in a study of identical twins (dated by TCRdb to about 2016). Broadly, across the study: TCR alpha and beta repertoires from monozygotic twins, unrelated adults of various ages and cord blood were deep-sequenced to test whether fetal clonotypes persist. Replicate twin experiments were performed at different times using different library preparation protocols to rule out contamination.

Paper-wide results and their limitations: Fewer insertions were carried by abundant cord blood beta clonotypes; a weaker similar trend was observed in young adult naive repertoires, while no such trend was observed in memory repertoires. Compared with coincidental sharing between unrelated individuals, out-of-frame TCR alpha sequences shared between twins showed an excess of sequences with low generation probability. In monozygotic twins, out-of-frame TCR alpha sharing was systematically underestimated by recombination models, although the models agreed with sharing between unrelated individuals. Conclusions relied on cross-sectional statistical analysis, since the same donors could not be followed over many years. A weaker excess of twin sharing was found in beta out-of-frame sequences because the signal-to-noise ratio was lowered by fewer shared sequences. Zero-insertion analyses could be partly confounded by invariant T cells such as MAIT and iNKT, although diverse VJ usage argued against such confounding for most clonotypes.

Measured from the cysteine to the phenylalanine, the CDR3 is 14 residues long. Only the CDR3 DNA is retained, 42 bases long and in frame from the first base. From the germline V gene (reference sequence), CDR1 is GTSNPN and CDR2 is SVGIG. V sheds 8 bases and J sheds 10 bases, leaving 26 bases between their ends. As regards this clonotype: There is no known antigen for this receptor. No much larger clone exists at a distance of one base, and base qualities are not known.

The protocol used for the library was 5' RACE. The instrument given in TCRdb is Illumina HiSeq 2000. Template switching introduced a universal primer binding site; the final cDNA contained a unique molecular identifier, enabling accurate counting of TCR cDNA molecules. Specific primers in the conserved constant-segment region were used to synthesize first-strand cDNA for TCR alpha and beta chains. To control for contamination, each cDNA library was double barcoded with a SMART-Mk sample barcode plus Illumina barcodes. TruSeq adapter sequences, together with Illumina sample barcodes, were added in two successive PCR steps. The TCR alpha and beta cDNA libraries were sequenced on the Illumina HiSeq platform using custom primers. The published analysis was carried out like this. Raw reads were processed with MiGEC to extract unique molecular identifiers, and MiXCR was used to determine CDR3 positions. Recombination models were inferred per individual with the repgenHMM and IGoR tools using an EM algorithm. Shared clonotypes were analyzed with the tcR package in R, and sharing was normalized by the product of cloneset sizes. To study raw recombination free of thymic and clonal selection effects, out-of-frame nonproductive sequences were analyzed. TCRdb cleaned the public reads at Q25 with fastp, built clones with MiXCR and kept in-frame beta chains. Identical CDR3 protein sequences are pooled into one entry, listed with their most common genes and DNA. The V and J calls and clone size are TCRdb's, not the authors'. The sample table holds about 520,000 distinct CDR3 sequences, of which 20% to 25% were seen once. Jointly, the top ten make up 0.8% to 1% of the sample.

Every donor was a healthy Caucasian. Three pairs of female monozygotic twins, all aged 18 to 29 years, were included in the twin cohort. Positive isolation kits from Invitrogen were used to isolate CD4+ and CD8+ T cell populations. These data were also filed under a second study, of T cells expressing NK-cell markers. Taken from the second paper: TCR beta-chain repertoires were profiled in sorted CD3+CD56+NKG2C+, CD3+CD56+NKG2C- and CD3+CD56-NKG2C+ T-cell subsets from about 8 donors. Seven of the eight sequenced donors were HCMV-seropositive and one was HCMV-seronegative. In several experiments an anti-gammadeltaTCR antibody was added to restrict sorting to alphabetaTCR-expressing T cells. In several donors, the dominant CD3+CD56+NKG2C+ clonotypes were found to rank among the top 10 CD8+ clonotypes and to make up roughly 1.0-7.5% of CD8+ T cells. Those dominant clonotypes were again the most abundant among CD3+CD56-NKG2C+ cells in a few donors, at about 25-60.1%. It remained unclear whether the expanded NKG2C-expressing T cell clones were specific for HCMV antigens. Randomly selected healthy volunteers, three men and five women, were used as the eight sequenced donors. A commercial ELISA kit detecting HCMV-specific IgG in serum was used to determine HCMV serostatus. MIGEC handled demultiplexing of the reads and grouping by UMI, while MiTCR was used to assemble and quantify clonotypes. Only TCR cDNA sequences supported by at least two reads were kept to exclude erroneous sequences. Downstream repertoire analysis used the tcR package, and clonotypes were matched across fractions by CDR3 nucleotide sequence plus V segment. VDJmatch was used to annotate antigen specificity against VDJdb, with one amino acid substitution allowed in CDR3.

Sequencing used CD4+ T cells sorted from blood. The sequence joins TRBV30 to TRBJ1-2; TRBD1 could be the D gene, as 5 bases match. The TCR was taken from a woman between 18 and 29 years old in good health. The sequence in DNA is TGTGCCCTGGACGGGGCTGGGAAACCTCGAATCTACACCTTC. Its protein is CALDGAGKPRIYTF.